This paragraph reports one T cell receptor beta chain. This sample is drawn from a study of blood T cell repertoires in COVID-19. At the level of the study: The United States, Italy and Spain were the sources of the acute and convalescent COVID-19 samples. PBMCs, B-cell-depleted T cells, or T cells provided the cDNA or gDNA that made up the material.

This CDR3 is 15 amino acids long. CDR1 MGHRA and CDR2 YSYEKL come from the germline V gene. Trimming cost V 5 bases and J 2 bases; bases outside gene matches: 8. Original methodology: Amplification of reference gene primers provided the estimated nucleated cell counts. This table comes from immunoSEQ multiplex PCR, and its TCRdb copy is limited to in-frame clones, with some not included. That table gives V, J and clone size, and the DNA gave D and trimming. The sample lists 240,000 or so clones; around 87% were seen once. This clonotype originated in a woman in her twenties or thirties who had recovered from COVID-19. Sequencing was carried out using peripheral blood. V is TRBV4-1 and J is TRBJ2-7; the match to TRBD1 covers 8 bases. This chain's CDR3 is CASSIRTGSPYEQYF. Here the CDR3 DNA reads TGCGCCAGCAGCATAAGGACAGGGAGTCCCTACGAGCAGTACTTC.